The rows below give T cell receptor beta chains drawn from one sample of a study of beta chain features in type 1 diabetes. Only in-frame clones appear in the TCRdb table, and some are missing; sequencing was by immunoSEQ multiplex PCR. The sample holds roughly 45,000 clones, roughly 50% seen once. The sequenced sample consisted of stem cell memory CD4+ T cells from blood. Receptor source: a young woman in good health. CDR3s leave out the opening cysteine and the closing phenylalanine or tryptophan. Each record gives: V gene, J gene, CDR3 protein.

>TRBV5-1|TRBJ2-4
ASSGGTGENIQY
>TRBV7-2|TRBJ2-7
ASSLQGYEQY
>TRBV7-8|TRBJ2-5
ASSPTRGREGTQY
>TRBV5-1|TRBJ2-2
ASSLMEGAWTGELF
>TRBV6-1|TRBJ2-2
ASSEAPDSANTGELF
>TRBV30|TRBJ2-7
AWSVTGNKY
>TRBV7-2|TRBJ1-5
ASSLAGGSNQPQH
>TRBV7-2|TRBJ2-4
ASSDPRGRAKPAKNIQY
>TRBV7-9|TRBJ2-3
ASRPGLAGDTDTQY
>TRBV4-2|TRBJ1-1
ASSQELGLGTEAF
>TRBV5-4|TRBJ2-7
ASSLATRGKGEQY
>TRBV9|TRBJ2-1
ASSPSGGNSYNEQF
>TRBV2|TRBJ2-3
ASSYGQGSDTQY
>TRBV27|TRBJ2-1
ASSLDPGGYNEQF
>TRBV7-2|TRBJ2-1
ASGPGEQF
>TRBV7-7|TRBJ2-2
ASSLSAGAYTGELF
>TRBV18|TRBJ1-2
ASSPAAGTYGYT
>TRBV5-4|TRBJ2-7
ASSPFSGKPYEQY
>TRBV10-2|TRBJ2-1
ASSDLNRGNEQF
>TRBV18|TRBJ1-5
ASSPKPGISNQPQH
>TRBV5-1|TRBJ1-1
ASMGAVNTEAF
>TRBV5-1|TRBJ2-1
ASSLAVAGDNEQF
>TRBV5-1|TRBJ2-5
ASSLVRGAPETQY
>TRBV10-3|TRBJ2-5
ATSGGLAGGPGETQY
>TRBV27|TRBJ1-2
ASSLRRGYDYT
>TRBV29-1|TRBJ2-2
SVITQGSTGELF
>TRBV5-1|TRBJ2-7
ASSSVSYEQY
>TRBV18|TRBJ2-1
ASSPPGTPQGGEQF
>TRBV18|TRBJ2-1
ASSPPGLEGGEQF
>TRBV27|TRBJ2-1
ASSPQGFSYNEQF
>TRBV7-8|TRBJ2-1
ASSFGTSGGYNEQF
>TRBV5-4|TRBJ2-1
ASSLRWSYNEQF
>TRBV27|TRBJ2-2
PNGGTGNTGELF
>TRBV5-4|TRBJ2-3
ASSLIGGHSTDTQY
>TRBV27|TRBJ2-7
ASSLFSGTSTYEQY
>TRBV9|TRBJ2-3
ASSVTGGADTQY
>TRBV5-1|TRBJ2-3
ASSNAMGLTSDTQY